This T cell receptor beta chain originates from a study of PD-1 blockade in classical Hodgkin lymphoma. Findings and limits, study-wide: Prior to therapy, complete responders displayed diversity much like that of newly diagnosed patients. Healthy donors reportedly exceeded newly diagnosed patients in baseline TCR diversity. In CD4+ cells, TCR diversity went up significantly by C4D1, but in CD8+ cells it did not.

In the case of this clone: Its antigen is unknown.

Every one of the patients relapsed after autologous stem cell transplantation (brentuximab vedotin exposure was variable). Measured with immunoSEQ multiplex PCR; TCRdb has only the in-frame clones, and not every one. The sample records 72,000 or so clones, roughly 91% being singletons. Germline CDR1 LNHDA, CDR2 SQIVND (reference sequence). The CDR3 has 15 residues. V lost 3 bases and J lost 4, with 15 bases in between. This chain joins TRBV19 and TRBJ1-2; D is unresolved. This clonotype was sampled from a human donor with classical Hodgkin lymphoma. Sequencing was performed on peripheral blood mononuclear cells (PBMCs), taken at baseline. CDR3 DNA sequence: TGTGCCAGTAGTATCAAATTCCGACTAGGCTATGGCTACACCTTC. It translates to CASSIKFRLGYGYTF.